The clone carrying this TCR beta chain was counted a few times. The antigen is undetermined. The study reverse transcribed the entire isolated RNA, so it sequenced expressed TCRB transcripts. Each sample of naive, central memory or regulatory T cells had, on average, around 3.3 million reads. Generated by immunoSEQ multiplex PCR, the TCRdb table keeps only in-frame clones and is missing some. The sample has fewer than 200,000 clones, around 8% seen once. These data are taken from a study of beta chain features in type 1 diabetes. Study results and limitations: Researchers reported that naive, central memory and Treg TCRB repertoires appeared more similar in patients than in healthy donors.

CDR1 and CDR2 (germline): SQVTM, ANQGSEA. CDR3 length equals 13 residues. The junction had 5 bases not matched to a gene; V was cut back by 7 bases and J by 0 bases. This receptor was taken from a man younger than 35 in good health. The chain recombines TRBV29-1 with TRBJ1-1; 7 nucleotides line up with TRBD1. Sequencing was done on a sample of central memory CD4+ T cells from blood. Here the CDR3 reads CSAVGQLNTEAFF. CDR3 nucleotide sequence: TGCAGCGCGGTGGGACAGTTGAACACTGAAGCTTTCTTT.